This TCR beta chain was retrieved from a study of shared clonotypes between healthy human individuals. Study results and caveats: Memory subsets generally showed smaller estimated richness than naive subsets did.

The naive CD8 subset, CD45RO-negative cells positively selected for CCR7, excluded terminally differentiated effector memory CD45RA+ cells. The donor population consisted of healthy HIV-negative adults with no recent acute infections or vaccinations. Donors were Caucasian adults residing in Nashville, Tennessee, USA. The CDR3 totals 17 residues. Germline V gene data show CDR1 as MNHNS and CDR2 as SASEGT. Germline trimming cut 0 bases from V and 4 bases from J; bases unmatched to any gene: 8. At the deep level, the assay was run. Produced via immunoSEQ multiplex PCR; TCRdb's table is partial and in-frame only. The sample comprises more than 600,000 clones, roughly nine tenths of which are singletons, and about 24% rests with the top ten. In regard to this clone: Its antigen remains unknown.

The clonotype comes from a man aged 25-45 years in good health. The sequenced sample consisted of naive CD8+ T cells sorted from blood. V gene TRBV6-1 combines with J gene TRBJ2-7, with 11 bases identical to TRBD2. CDR3: CASSEARGLAVGYEQYF. The CDR3 nucleotides read TGTGCCAGCAGTGAAGCGCGGGGACTAGCGGTGGGGTACGAGCAGTACTTC.